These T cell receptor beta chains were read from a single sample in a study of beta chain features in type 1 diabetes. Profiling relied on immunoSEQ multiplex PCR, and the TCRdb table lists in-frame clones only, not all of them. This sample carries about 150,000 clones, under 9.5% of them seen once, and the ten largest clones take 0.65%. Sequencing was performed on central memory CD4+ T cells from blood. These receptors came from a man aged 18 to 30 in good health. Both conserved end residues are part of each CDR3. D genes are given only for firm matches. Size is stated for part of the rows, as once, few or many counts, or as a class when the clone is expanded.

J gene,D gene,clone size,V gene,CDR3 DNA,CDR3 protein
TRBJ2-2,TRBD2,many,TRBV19,TGTGCCAGTAGTCGCCGGACTAGTTCGAACACCGGGGAGCTGTTTTTT,CASSRRTSSNTGELFF
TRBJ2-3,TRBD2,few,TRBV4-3,TGCGCCAGCAGCCAAGATGCTAGCGGGAGTTCAGATACGCAGTATTTT,CASSQDASGSSDTQYF
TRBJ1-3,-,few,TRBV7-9,TGTGCCAGCAGCTTAGTGACAACGCCGGGAAACACCATATATTTT,CASSLVTTPGNTIYF
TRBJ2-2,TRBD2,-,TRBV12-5,TGTGCTAGTGGGTGGACTAGCGGTTACACCGGGGAGCTGTTTTTT,CASGWTSGYTGELFF
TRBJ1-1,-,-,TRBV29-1,TGCAGCGCGCGTCGGGAGGTGAACACTGAAGCTTTCTTT,CSARREVNTEAFF
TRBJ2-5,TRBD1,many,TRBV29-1,TGCAGCGGGTCGGGACAGAACTACGAAGAGACCCAGTACTTC,CSGSGQNYEETQYF
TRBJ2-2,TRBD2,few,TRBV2,TGTGCCAGCAGTGTCCTAGCGGGGGGGGTGGCCGGGGAGCTGTTTTTT,CASSVLAGGVAGELFF
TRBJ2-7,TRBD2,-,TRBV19,TGTGCCAGTAGGGGACTAGCGGGAGACTACGAGCAGTACTTC,CASRGLAGDYEQYF
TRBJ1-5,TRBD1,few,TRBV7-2,TGTGCCAGCAGCCCAGGGGGAAATCAGCCCCAGCATTTT,CASSPGGNQPQHF
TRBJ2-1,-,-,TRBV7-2,TGTGCCAGCAGCTCCATTCTAGTTCATGAGCAGTTCTTC,CASSSILVHEQFF
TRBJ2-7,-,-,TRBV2,TGTGCCAGCAGTGCGGCCTACGAGCAGTACTTC,CASSAAYEQYF
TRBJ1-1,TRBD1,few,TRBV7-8,TGTGCCAGCAGCCGACAGGGGGTTTACACTGAAGCTTTCTTT,CASSRQGVYTEAFF
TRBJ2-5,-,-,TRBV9,TGTGCCAGCAGCCCCTGGTCTGTGGGAGGTGTAGAGACCCAGTACTTC,CASSPWSVGGVETQYF
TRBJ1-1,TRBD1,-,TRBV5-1,TGCGCCAGCAGCTCGGTCAGGGGGCGCGGGAACACTGAAGCTTTCTTT,CASSSVRGRGNTEAFF
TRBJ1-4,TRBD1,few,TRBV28,TGTGCCACCCAACCCGGGACAGGTGAAACAACTAATGAAAAACTGTTTTTT,CATQPGTGETTNEKLFF
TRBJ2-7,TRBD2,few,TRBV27,TGTGCCACCCGGGGTCCGCTAGCGGGGACCTACGAGCAGTACTTC,CATRGPLAGTYEQYF
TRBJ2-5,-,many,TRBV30,TGTGCCTGGAGTGGAAGGGGAGAGACCCAGTACTTC,CAWSGRGETQYF
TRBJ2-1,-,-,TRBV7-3,TGTGCCAGCAGCCCTACCGGGATCCCCAATGGCGAGCAGTTCTTC,CASSPTGIPNGEQFF
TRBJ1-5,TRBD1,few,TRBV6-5,TGTGCCAGCAGCCGGACGTCGGACAGGGCTCAGCCCCAGCATTTT,CASSRTSDRAQPQHF
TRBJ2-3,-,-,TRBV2,TGTGCCAGCAGTGCGGGGGGCACAGATACGCAGTATTTT,CASSAGGTDTQYF
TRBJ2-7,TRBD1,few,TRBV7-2,TGTGCCAGCAGCACCGACCTGTCGGGACAGGGGTACGAGCAGTACTTC,CASSTDLSGQGYEQYF
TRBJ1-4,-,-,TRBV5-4,TGTGCCAGCAGCTTCTCAACTAATGAAAAACTGTTTTTT,CASSFSTNEKLFF
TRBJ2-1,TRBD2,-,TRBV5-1,TGCGCCAGCAGCCCTACTAGCGGATACTACAATGAGCAGTTCTTC,CASSPTSGYYNEQFF
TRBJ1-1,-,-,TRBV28,TGTGCCAGCAGTTTAACTATGGGGACTAACACTGAAGCTTTCTTT,CASSLTMGTNTEAFF
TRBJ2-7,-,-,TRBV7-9,TGTGCCAGCAGCCCGGGACTTCCGTCCTACGAGCAGTACTTC,CASSPGLPSYEQYF
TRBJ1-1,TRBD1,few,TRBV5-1,TGCGCCAGCAGCGACCGGGACAGGGGGATGAACACTGAAGCTTTCTTT,CASSDRDRGMNTEAFF
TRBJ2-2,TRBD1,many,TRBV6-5,TGTGCCAGCATCGACAGGGGGAACACCGGGGAGCTGTTTTTT,CASIDRGNTGELFF
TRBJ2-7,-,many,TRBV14,TGTGCCAGCAGCCAAGGAGGGCATTCCTACGAGCAGTACTTC,CASSQGGHSYEQYF
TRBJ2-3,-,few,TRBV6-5,TGTGCCAGCAGTTACACAACAGGGAGGGTGCAGTATTTT,CASSYTTGRVQYF
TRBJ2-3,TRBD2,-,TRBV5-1,TGCGCCAGCAGAGACTCTAGCGGGAGCACAGATACGCAGTATTTT,CASRDSSGSTDTQYF
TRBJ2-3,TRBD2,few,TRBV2,TGTGCCAGCACCCTGCGGGGGGAGGGAGATACGCAGTATTTT,CASTLRGEGDTQYF
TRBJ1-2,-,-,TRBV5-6,TGTGCCAGCAGCTTGGTCAGGGCGGACTATGGCTACACCTTC,CASSLVRADYGYTF
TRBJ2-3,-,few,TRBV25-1,TGTGCCAGCAGTGAACCGGGAGTAACAGATACGCAGTATTTT,CASSEPGVTDTQYF
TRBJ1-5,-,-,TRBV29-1,TGCAGCCCAATCACCCGGGGTCCTAGAAAGCCCCAGCATTTT,CSPITRGPRKPQHF
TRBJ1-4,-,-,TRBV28,TGTGCCAGCAGTTCCCTCCAGGGGTGGGATAATGAAAAACTGTTTTTT,CASSSLQGWDNEKLFF
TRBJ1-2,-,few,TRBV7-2,TGTGCCAGCAGCCAATCGGGTGGCGGCTACACCTTC,CASSQSGGGYTF